This T cell receptor (beta chain) was documented in a study of identical twins' blood T cells. From germline, CDR1 is MNHNS and CDR2 SASEGT. This CDR3 comprises 15 residues. Trimming removed 7 bases at V and 0 bases at J, with 13 bases between. TCR cDNA libraries were made from RNA using a previously described, modified protocol. TCRdb re-derived calls from the 5' RACE reads in MiXCR, one entry per CDR3 protein. The sample consists of 400,000 or so distinct CDR3 sequences, approximately 30% of them appearing once. The sequenced sample was PBMCs. This clonotype was sampled from a woman between 18 and 50 years old in good health. The chain is built from TRBV6-1 and TRBJ1-3; D not resolved. CDR3 protein: CASKWNPDSGNTIYF. The DNA of the CDR3 is TGTGCCAGCAAGTGGAACCCTGACTCTGGAAACACCATATATTTT.